Sequencing of this TCR beta chain was carried out in a study of early T cells in non-severe SARS-CoV-2 infection. The wider study: Unsorted whole blood bulk RNA was sequenced, with unpaired chains. Study-wide points: Anti-spike CD8 specificities were favored by VDJdb matching, whose results missed private and CD4 specificities.

Germline CDR1 reads SGHTA; CDR2 reads FQGNSA. Between the trimmed V and J ends, which lost 4 bases and 1 base, there was a span of 10 bases. The CDR3 is 14 residues long. This clonotype was seen only a few times. Its antigen is unknown. Tagging with unique molecular identifiers was applied to individual cDNA molecules. TCRdb re-called the 5' RACE reads through MiXCR, storing one row per CDR3 protein. The table has approximately 69,000 distinct CDR3 sequences, about 9.4% seen once. The chain combines TRBV7-2 with TRBJ1-1, with D tentatively TRBD1 (6 bases). The sequence came from an adult who was a healthcare worker with PCR-confirmed SARS-CoV-2 infection or an uninfected control (not recorded which). Sequencing used whole blood. CDR3 DNA sequence: TGTGCCAGCAGCTCCTGGACAGAGAACACTGAAGCTTTCTTT. It codes for CASSSWTENTEAFF.